The clone carrying this TCR beta chain showed up many times. The data derive from a study of shared clonotypes between healthy human individuals. The input for sorted-subset replicate PCRs was around 200 ng DNA, 25,000 to 35,000 T cell genomes. Measured with immunoSEQ multiplex PCR; TCRdb has only the in-frame clones, and not every one. The sample records 100,000 or so clones, less than 80% being singletons. Germline V CDR1 and CDR2: SGHRS, YFSETQ. Trimming left V 0 bases short and J 5 bases short, with 17 bases between. The CDR3 consists of 17 residues. The sample taken for sequencing was memory CD8+ T cells sorted from blood. Subset denoted: CD45RO+ cells pooled with CCR7-negative TemRA cells. The TCR was taken from a woman in her twenties or thirties in good health. The gene calls are TRBV5-1 and TRBJ1-4; tentative D call: TRBD1 (5 bases). CDR3 sequence (DNA): TGCGCCAGCAGCTTGGCCCTGGGACGCACTGAGAATGAAAAACTGTTTTTT. Protein sequence: CASSLALGRTENEKLFF.